This is a list of T cell receptor beta chains from one sample in a study of technical replicates of blood from a handful of donors. Measured with immunoSEQ multiplex PCR; TCRdb has only the in-frame clones, and not every one. The sample has some 57,000 clones, more than 95% seen once. The sequencing input was T cells isolated from PBMCs. These receptor sequences come from a human donor in good health. CDR3s include the opening cysteine and the closing phenylalanine or tryptophan. D genes are given only for firm matches.

>-|TRBV5-1|TRBJ2-3
TGCGCCAGCAGCTTGGAACCAGGCTATAGCACAGATACGCAGTATTTT
CASSLEPGYSTDTQYF
>-|TRBV10-1|TRBJ1-3
TGCGCCGCGGGCGATCCCCACTCTGGAAACACCATATATTTT
CAAGDPHSGNTIYF
>TRBD1|TRBV10-1|TRBJ1-1
TGCGCCAGCAAAGCAGACAGGGGGGCCACTGAAGCTTTCTTT
CASKADRGATEAFF
>-|TRBV5-6|TRBJ2-5
TGTGCCAGCAGCTCGCTAAGCAGGGCTCGAGAGACCCAGTACTTC
CASSSLSRARETQYF
>-|TRBV21-1|TRBJ2-7
TGTGCCAGCAGCACTCGGGGACAGCCAAAGGGCACCTACGAGCAGTACTTC
CASSTRGQPKGTYEQYF
>-|TRBV30|TRBJ2-5
TGTGCCTGGACCATCCAGAACAAAGAGACCCAGTACTTC
CAWTIQNKETQYF
>TRBD2|TRBV11-3|TRBJ2-7
TGTGCCAGCAGCCAGTCTAGCGGGGCCTACGAGCAGTACTTC
CASSQSSGAYEQYF
>TRBD1|TRBV28|TRBJ1-2
TGTGCCAGCAGTTTATTTTCGACAGGGGGCTACTATGGCTACACCTTC
CASSLFSTGGYYGYTF
>-|TRBV9|TRBJ1-1
TGTGCCAGCAGCGTAGATGTGGGGCAGGGGCGAATCTTT
CASSVDVGQGRIF
>-|TRBV25-1|TRBJ1-4
TGTGCCAGTCGACAGGATGAAAAACTGTTTTTT
CASRQDEKLFF
>TRBD2|TRBV6-1|TRBJ2-1
TGTGCCAGCAGTGATCCGACTAGCGGGAGAATCAATGAGCAGTTCTTC
CASSDPTSGRINEQFF
>-|TRBV2|TRBJ1-2
TGTGCCAGCAGTGCTCGGCGGGGGGACTATGGCTACACCTTC
CASSARRGDYGYTF
>TRBD1|TRBV5-1|TRBJ2-5
TGCGCCAGCAGCTCGGGGGGGACAGGGGTAAGAGAGACCCAGTACTTC
CASSSGGTGVRETQYF
>-|TRBV5-1|TRBJ1-1
TGCGCCAGCAGCGGGGATCGGGGGACAGCTTTCTTT
CASSGDRGTAFF
>TRBD1|TRBV27|TRBJ2-7
TGTGCCAGCAGTTTAGGGACAGGGCCACGCGAGCAGTACTTC
CASSLGTGPREQYF